This is a list of T cell receptor beta chains from one sample in a study of blood T cell repertoires in COVID-19. Assay: immunoSEQ multiplex PCR; the TCRdb copy retains only in-frame clones and omits some. The repertoire holds approximately 220,000 clones, approximately 81% seen once, with around 5.5% in the top ten. Material: peripheral blood. The receptors come from a woman aged 60 to 75 who had recovered from COVID-19. Each CDR3 is given with its conserved first and last residue. Fields, in order: V gene, D gene, J gene, clone size, CDR3 DNA, CDR3 protein. The D gene is left open where the match is weak. The size field is filled for only some rows; it gives once, few, many or a size class.

V: TRBV18
D: TRBD1
J: TRBJ1-2
size: once
DNA: TGTGCCAGCTCACTACAGGGGACCTATGGCTACACCTTC
CDR3: CASSLQGTYGYTF

V: TRBV4-1
D: NA
J: TRBJ1-6
size: NA
DNA: TGCGCCAGCAGCCAAGTACAGCCTCTCCCCTCCTATAATTCACCCCTCCACTTT
CDR3: CASSQVQPLPSYNSPLHF

V: TRBV29-1
D: TRBD2
J: TRBJ2-3
size: NA
DNA: TGCAGCGCGTCTAGCGGGGGTTACACAGATACGCAGTATTTT
CDR3: CSASSGGYTDTQYF

V: TRBV5-4
D: NA
J: TRBJ2-5
size: NA
DNA: TGTGCCACCGCCCCCGAGGTGCGACAAGAGACCCAGTACTTC
CDR3: CATAPEVRQETQYF

V: TRBV7-9
D: NA
J: TRBJ1-2
size: NA
DNA: TGTGCCAGCAGCTTAGTGTTCCAGGGAAGTTTCCCGCCGAGTGGCTACACCTTC
CDR3: CASSLVFQGSFPPSGYTF

V: TRBV10-1
D: NA
J: TRBJ2-6
size: NA
DNA: TGCGCCAGCAGTGAAGGGGTCGCTGGGGCCAACGTCCTGACTTTC
CDR3: CASSEGVAGANVLTF

V: TRBV6-5
D: NA
J: TRBJ2-5
size: few
DNA: TGTGCCAGCAGTATGGGGGGAAGAGAGACCCAGTACTTC
CDR3: CASSMGGRETQYF

V: TRBV30
D: NA
J: TRBJ1-2
size: NA
DNA: TGTGCCTGGAGTCCAAAAAACTATGGCTACACCTTC
CDR3: CAWSPKNYGYTF

V: TRBV5-6
D: TRBD2
J: TRBJ2-3
size: NA
DNA: TGTGCCAGCAGCTTGGTGATAGCGGGGGCGGGCACAGATACGCAGTATTTT
CDR3: CASSLVIAGAGTDTQYF

V: TRBV6-5
D: TRBD1
J: TRBJ2-7
size: NA
DNA: TGTGCCAGCAGCCTGACAGGGGGCAAGTCCTACGAGCAGTACTTC
CDR3: CASSLTGGKSYEQYF

V: TRBV7-2
D: NA
J: TRBJ2-3
size: NA
DNA: TGTGCCAGCAGCTTACAATCTAGATCAGGGGCGCAGTATTTT
CDR3: CASSLQSRSGAQYF

V: TRBV5-1
D: NA
J: TRBJ2-1
size: NA
DNA: TGCGCCAGCAAACGTAGCGCTGGAGGCAATGAGCAGTTCTTC
CDR3: CASKRSAGGNEQFF

V: TRBV7-8
D: NA
J: TRBJ2-6
size: NA
DNA: TGTGCCAGCAGCTTCGCTGGGGCCAACGTCCTGACTTTC
CDR3: CASSFAGANVLTF

V: TRBV9
D: TRBD1
J: TRBJ1-2
size: NA
DNA: TGTGCCAGCAGCGCGAGAACAGGGGCACTAATCTATGGCTACACCTTC
CDR3: CASSARTGALIYGYTF